Below, 14 T cell receptor beta chains from the same sample are listed, as sequenced in a study of blood T cell repertoires in COVID-19. TCRdb's copy holds only in-frame clones and misses some; the assay was immunoSEQ multiplex PCR. Of 250,000 to 350,000 clones in the sample, 85% to 90% were seen once. The specimen sequenced was PBMCs or T cells enriched from blood (not recorded which). These receptors were obtained from a woman aged 18-29 years who had recovered from COVID-19.

This clone was seen a handful of times. V and J are TRBV30 and TRBJ2-5, with 7 bases matching TRBD2. With V trimmed by 1 base and J by 5 bases, 7 bases remained unmatched. The germline V gene has CDR1 GTSNPN and CDR2 SVGIG (reference sequence). The CDR3 spans 14 residues. The CDR3 spells CAWSGGGGMETQYF. The CDR3 bases are TGTGCCTGGAGTGGTGGCGGGGGAATGGAGACCCAGTACTTC.

Here the CDR3 reads CAWRGGTGDGYTF. DNA for the CDR3: TGTGCCTGGAGGGGAGGGACAGGGGACGGCTACACCTTC. The chain uses TRBV30 and TRBJ1-2, with 10 bases lining up with TRBD1. Germline CDR1 GTSNPN, CDR2 SVGIG (reference sequence). This CDR3 has 13 amino acids. J gave up 8 bases and V 3 bases, and 6 bases lay outside the gene matches.

This chain connects TRBV28 to TRBJ1-1; 7 nucleotides match TRBD1. Losses at the gene ends were 11 bases for V and 2 bases for J; bases not matched to a gene: 8. Germline V gene data show CDR1 as MDHEN and CDR2 as SYDVKM. The CDR3 consists of 13 residues. The CDR3 DNA reads TGTGCCGTTCTGGGACAGTTTAACACTGAAGCTTTCTTT. Residues: CAVLGQFNTEAFF.

The J gene is TRBJ2-1, the V gene TRBV30; TRBD2 matches 11 bases. There are 16 residues in the CDR3. Germline CDR1 reads GTSNPN; CDR2 reads SVGIG (reference sequence). The junction had 7 bases not matched to a gene; V was cut back by 2 bases and J by 4 bases. The CDR3 loop is CAWSYPSGGWYNEQFF. The DNA for the CDR3 is TGTGCCTGGAGTTACCCTAGCGGGGGGTGGTACAATGAGCAGTTCTTC.

This rearrangement joins TRBV10-2 to TRBJ2-7; 8 bases map to TRBD2. Germline V lookup: CDR1 WSHSY, CDR2 SAAADI. CDR3 length: 13 amino acids. With 6 bases clipped from V and 3 bases from J, the junction kept 4 bases outside the gene matches. The CDR3 spells CASRERGYYEQYF. CDR3 in DNA: TGCGCCAGCAGAGAGCGGGGGTACTACGAGCAGTACTTC.

The chain employs TRBV30 and TRBJ1-2; 8 bases fit TRBD1. Germline loops: CDR1 GTSNPN, CDR2 SVGIG (reference sequence). After removal of 3 bases from V and 4 bases from J, the junction contained 7 bases not matched to a gene. CDR3 length equals 14 residues. The CDR3 DNA follows: TGTGCCTGGAGAGACAGGGGACAGGTCTATGGCTACACCTTC. Translated, it gives CAWRDRGQVYGYTF.

The chain has TRBV30 and TRBJ1-4; TRBD1 aligns across 9 bases. The junction had 7 bases not matched to a gene; V was cut back by 4 bases and J by 7 bases. CDR1 is GTSNPN and CDR2 is SVGIG in the germline V gene (reference sequence). The CDR3 covers 14 residues. The CDR3: CAWNTGTGSEKLFF. CDR3 DNA: TGTGCCTGGAACACGGGGACAGGGAGTGAAAAACTGTTTTTT.

The rearrangement uses TRBV7-3 and TRBJ1-1, with D perhaps matching TRBD1 (6 bases). The CDR3 consists of 14 residues. V lost 5 bases and J 2 bases, leaving 12 bases between the germline ends. The germline CDR1 and CDR2 sequences are SGHTA and FQGTGA. As DNA, the CDR3 is TGTGCCAGCAGCCCCTCAGGGGTCAACACTGAAGCTTTCTTT. Translated, it gives CASSPSGVNTEAFF.

CDR3 coding DNA: TGCGCCAGCAGCCCTCAGGCGAATTACAATGAGCAGTTCTTC. This codes for CASSPQANYNEQFF. The chain links TRBV4-1 to TRBJ2-1; D not resolved. The CDR3 covers 14 residues. Germline V gene sequence: CDR1 MGHRA, CDR2 YSYEKL. Trimming removed 4 bases at V and 4 bases at J, with 11 bases between.

This sequence joins TRBV6-1 and TRBJ2-7; the match to TRBD1 covers 7 bases. This CDR3 spans 16 amino acids. The germline V gene encodes CDR1 MNHNS and CDR2 SASEGT. The J segment lost 4 bases and the V segment lost 1 base, leaving 10 bases of the junction unmatched. DNA for the CDR3: TGTGCCAGCAGTGAAGTGAAAGGGGGCATAGTGTACGAGCAGTACTTC. It encodes CASSEVKGGIVYEQYF.

V is TRBV28 and J is TRBJ1-2, with 7 bases matching TRBD1. The CDR3 extends over 16 amino acids. Unmatched junction bases numbered 10, after V lost 5 bases and J lost 1 base. CDR1 is MDHEN and CDR2 is SYDVKM in the germline V gene. This chain's CDR3 is CASSLYTGQNNYGYTF. The CDR3 region has the DNA TGTGCCAGCAGTCTTTACACGGGACAGAATAACTATGGCTACACCTTC.

V usage is TRBV19 and J usage is TRBJ1-2, with D possibly TRBD1 on 6 matching bases. The germline V gene encodes CDR1 LNHDA and CDR2 SQIVND (reference sequence). The CDR3 is 12 amino acids. V was shortened by 9 bases and J by 0 bases, with 8 bases between the two germline ends. The CDR3: CASRQANYGYTF. CDR3 DNA sequence: TGTGCCAGCCGACAGGCTAACTATGGCTACACCTTC.

This chain's CDR3 is CASSLSQGSGYTF. In DNA, the CDR3 is TGTGCCAGCAGCTTATCGCAGGGTAGTGGCTACACCTTC. The V and J genes are TRBV7-6 and TRBJ1-2; a weak D match, TRBD1 (5 bases). The CDR3 is 13 residues long. CDR1 and CDR2 from the germline V gene are SGHVS and FNYEAQ. Trimming took 2 bases from V and 7 from J, leaving 11 bases between them.

The chain carries TRBV30 and TRBJ2-7; D remains unclear. Trimming pared 2 bases from V and 0 bases from J, leaving 5 bases between. Germline V gene data show CDR1 as GTSNPN and CDR2 as SVGIG (reference sequence). The CDR3 consists of 12 residues. This chain's CDR3 is CAWSRSSYEQYF. As DNA, the CDR3 is TGTGCCTGGAGTAGGAGCTCCTACGAGCAGTACTTC.